This note documents a single T cell receptor (beta chain) sequence. The data originate from a study of identifying expanded T cells in peripheral blood. V was pared by 5 bases and J by 11 bases, with 8 bases of the junction left unmatched. Germline values: CDR1 WSHSY, CDR2 SAAADI. CDR3 length: 12 amino acids. Profiled with immunoSEQ multiplex PCR; TCRdb holds only in-frame clones, not every one. This sample has tens of thousands of clones, with approximately 88% found just once. The genes are TRBV10-2 and TRBJ1-1; TRBD1 matches at 7 bases. The sequence was collected from a person aged 18 to 70 in good health. The sequenced sample was blood. CDR3 DNA sequence: TGCGCCAGCAGTATTACCGGGACAGAGGCTTTCTTT. Its translation: CASSITGTEAFF.